This entry features one T cell receptor beta chain sequence. Its antigen is still unknown. Base qualities are missing; no much larger clone stands one base away. From the cysteine through the phenylalanine, the CDR3 covers 15 amino acids. The only DNA kept is the CDR3, 45 bases in frame from the first base. CDR1 LNHDA and CDR2 SQIVND were looked up in the germline V gene (reference sequence). Trimming costs V 1 base and J 1 base, and their ends lie 10 bases apart. Hyperthyroidism patients were aged 18 to 65 years and newly diagnosed, with disease duration of less than 2 months. Any patient with an uncontrolled infection, another autoimmune disease, pregnancy or lactation was excluded. Diagnoses were established on the basis of clinical symptoms, serum thyroxine and TRAb, thyroid ultrasound, and orbital computed tomography. Blood from progressor patients was drawn when they were first diagnosed with hyperthyroidism, before any ophthalmopathy symptoms appeared. PBMCs were isolated from 10 ml of fresh peripheral blood by Ficoll-Paque density gradient centrifugation. Progressor patients were defined as those initially diagnosed with Graves' hyperthyroidism in whom ophthalmopathy developed during follow-up. Total RNA was extracted using Trizol reagent, and RNA quality was assessed on an Agilent 2100 Bioanalyzer.

The sample originates from a study of T cells in Graves' hyperthyroidism and ophthalmopathy (dated by TCRdb to the late 2010s). About the full investigation: Peripheral blood was collected at initial diagnosis, before any treatment. The paper reports TCR Vbeta CDR3 sequencing of 130 to 150 peripheral blood samples: under 45 ophthalmopathy, under 85 hyperthyroidism and around 17 progressor patients. For training and testing, the 100 or so patients in the discovery cohort were randomly divided in a 7:3 ratio. Following sampling, methimazole starting at 30 mg daily was given to hyperthyroidism patients, and high-dose intravenous methylprednisolone was given to ophthalmopathy patients. The study also compared thyroid tissue and blood T-cell repertoires from roughly six Graves' hyperthyroidism patients. An independent validation cohort of around 19 hyperthyroidism patients and over 15 patients who later progressed to ophthalmopathy tested prospective prediction of ophthalmopathy. A discovery cohort of around 100 patients, 43 with Graves' ophthalmopathy and about 60 with stable Graves' hyperthyroidism, was used to find distinguishing TCR V-J signatures.

Amplification of TCR beta CDR3 regions was carried out from RNA transcripts. For the first round of RT-PCR on the TCR CDR3, the HTBI primer set was used together with the Qiagen OneStep RT-PCR kit. The libraries were constructed in a second round of multiplex PCR and then size-selected and purified. Libraries were sequenced paired-end with 100 bp reads on an Illumina HiSeq2000. As for the authors' bioinformatics: SOAPnuke was used to process the raw data, removing reads that contained adapters or uncalled bases, had a mean Phred below 15, or lacked an exact match to the constant primer or identifier. COPE v1.2.5 was used to merge the high-quality paired reads, and each unique nucleotide sequence was defined as a clonotype. Clonotypes were aligned to IMGT TRBV, TRBD and TRBJ reference segments using MiTCR v1.1. Analysis was restricted to V-J combinations with a frequency above 0.0001, which covered roughly 99% of repertoires. A TCS score was defined as the ratio of F50 (clonal expansion) to E x V (chaos), with BLOSUM62-based TCRdist applied between CDR3 peptides within each V-J. Welch's t-statistics and random forest reduced around 510 V-J features to under 15, which were used in a naive Bayes classifier (R e1071). The public reads were reanalyzed by TCRdb: fastp trimming at Q25, MiXCR alignment, in-frame beta chains only. Every distinct CDR3 protein forms one entry, paired with its most common genes and DNA. The V and J calls shown here were made by TCRdb, not taken from the authors' results. In all, the sample holds about 260,000 distinct CDR3 sequences, and around 25% of those were seen once. The ten top clones hold 25% to 30% of the sample.

Study-wide findings and limitations: Ophthalmopathy was separated from stable hyperthyroidism by a 13 V-J signature model, with around 88% sensitivity and 81% to 83% specificity obtained in cross-validation and 80%/75% obtained in testing. Most expanded thyroid clonotypes (frequency above 0.001) were also detected in blood, a finding suggesting that blood repertoires may reflect thyroid immune responses. During validation, the model predicted progression to ophthalmopathy a median of roughly 7.1 months ahead of onset, with almost 71% sensitivity and less than 85% specificity. No statistical method was used to set the sample size in advance, and investigators knew the group allocation.

Input material: blood. The TCR originated in a man aged 35-49 years with Graves' hyperthyroidism that later progressed to Graves' ophthalmopathy. The V gene is TRBV19 and the J gene is TRBJ1-1; a weak D assignment points to TRBD1 (5 bases agree). This receptor has the CDR3 CASSIGGRENTEAFF. In nucleotides, the sequence is TGTGCCAGTAGTATAGGGGGCAGGGAGAACACTGAAGCTTTCTTT.